The sequence of this T cell receptor (beta chain) was determined in a study of blood T cell repertoires in COVID-19. TCRdb's table, derived via immunoSEQ multiplex PCR, lists solely in-frame clones and lacks some. The sample has some 65,000 clones, roughly 91% seen once. The V segment lost 5 bases and the J segment 5 bases; nucleotides outside the gene matches: 3. Germline CDR1 and CDR2: SGHTA and FQGTGA. The CDR3 loop spans 15 amino acids. The specimen sequenced was peripheral blood. This TCR derives from a man in his forties or fifties with COVID-19, enrolled during active disease. This rearrangement joins TRBV7-3 to TRBJ2-5, with 15 positions matching TRBD2. The CDR3 coding sequence is TGTGCCAGCAGCCCCGGACTAGCGGGAGGGGAGACCCAGTACTTC. Its protein is CASSPGLAGGETQYF.